What follows is one TCR beta chain and its context. The table came from immunoSEQ multiplex PCR; TCRdb's copy has only in-frame clones and leaves some out. Among approximately 76,000 clones listed, approximately 85% were seen once. This sample was taken from a study of OX40 agonist ivuxolimab in advanced cancers. Germline V gene sequence: CDR1 SGHAT, CDR2 FQDESV (reference sequence). The CDR3 contains 13 residues. Trimming left V 5 bases short and J 5 bases short, with 13 bases between. The receptor's source is an adult with an advanced solid tumor such as melanoma, head and neck, liver or kidney cancer. The sequenced sample was CD4+ or CD8+ T cells sorted from blood, obtained in a trial of the OX40 agonist ivuxolimab. The rearrangement links TRBV11-1 to TRBJ2-7, with D hard to call. CDR3: CASSPRMANEQYF. In DNA form, the CDR3 reads TGTGCCAGCAGCCCCAGGATGGCCAACGAGCAGTACTTC.